This TCR beta chain was sequenced in a study of cytomegalovirus exposure and HLA in healthy donors. Study-wide results and limits: TCR beta sequences numbering around 15,000 were associated with HLA alleles at 0.05 false discovery rate in a later analysis.

Nominally healthy donors were sampled, though unrecorded immune exposures were likely. For this clone: Its antigen is currently unknown.

The CDR3 has 13 amino acids. CDR1 is MNHNS and CDR2 is SASEGT in the germline V gene. The PCR used 60 Vbeta and 13 Jbeta primers. TCRdb's copy holds only in-frame clones and misses some; the assay was immunoSEQ multiplex PCR. This table holds approximately 80,000 clones, approximately 77% found once. The receptor comes from a woman aged 40 to 55 in good health and CMV-seropositive. The material sequenced was PBMCs. This chain uses TRBV6-1 with TRBJ2-5, with D uncertain. The last part of the DNA fits TRBJ2-7 better; the J call may be wrong. Written as DNA, the CDR3 is TGTGCCAGCAGTGAGTACAGCTCCTACGAGCAGTACTTC. It is translated as CASSEYSSYEQYF.